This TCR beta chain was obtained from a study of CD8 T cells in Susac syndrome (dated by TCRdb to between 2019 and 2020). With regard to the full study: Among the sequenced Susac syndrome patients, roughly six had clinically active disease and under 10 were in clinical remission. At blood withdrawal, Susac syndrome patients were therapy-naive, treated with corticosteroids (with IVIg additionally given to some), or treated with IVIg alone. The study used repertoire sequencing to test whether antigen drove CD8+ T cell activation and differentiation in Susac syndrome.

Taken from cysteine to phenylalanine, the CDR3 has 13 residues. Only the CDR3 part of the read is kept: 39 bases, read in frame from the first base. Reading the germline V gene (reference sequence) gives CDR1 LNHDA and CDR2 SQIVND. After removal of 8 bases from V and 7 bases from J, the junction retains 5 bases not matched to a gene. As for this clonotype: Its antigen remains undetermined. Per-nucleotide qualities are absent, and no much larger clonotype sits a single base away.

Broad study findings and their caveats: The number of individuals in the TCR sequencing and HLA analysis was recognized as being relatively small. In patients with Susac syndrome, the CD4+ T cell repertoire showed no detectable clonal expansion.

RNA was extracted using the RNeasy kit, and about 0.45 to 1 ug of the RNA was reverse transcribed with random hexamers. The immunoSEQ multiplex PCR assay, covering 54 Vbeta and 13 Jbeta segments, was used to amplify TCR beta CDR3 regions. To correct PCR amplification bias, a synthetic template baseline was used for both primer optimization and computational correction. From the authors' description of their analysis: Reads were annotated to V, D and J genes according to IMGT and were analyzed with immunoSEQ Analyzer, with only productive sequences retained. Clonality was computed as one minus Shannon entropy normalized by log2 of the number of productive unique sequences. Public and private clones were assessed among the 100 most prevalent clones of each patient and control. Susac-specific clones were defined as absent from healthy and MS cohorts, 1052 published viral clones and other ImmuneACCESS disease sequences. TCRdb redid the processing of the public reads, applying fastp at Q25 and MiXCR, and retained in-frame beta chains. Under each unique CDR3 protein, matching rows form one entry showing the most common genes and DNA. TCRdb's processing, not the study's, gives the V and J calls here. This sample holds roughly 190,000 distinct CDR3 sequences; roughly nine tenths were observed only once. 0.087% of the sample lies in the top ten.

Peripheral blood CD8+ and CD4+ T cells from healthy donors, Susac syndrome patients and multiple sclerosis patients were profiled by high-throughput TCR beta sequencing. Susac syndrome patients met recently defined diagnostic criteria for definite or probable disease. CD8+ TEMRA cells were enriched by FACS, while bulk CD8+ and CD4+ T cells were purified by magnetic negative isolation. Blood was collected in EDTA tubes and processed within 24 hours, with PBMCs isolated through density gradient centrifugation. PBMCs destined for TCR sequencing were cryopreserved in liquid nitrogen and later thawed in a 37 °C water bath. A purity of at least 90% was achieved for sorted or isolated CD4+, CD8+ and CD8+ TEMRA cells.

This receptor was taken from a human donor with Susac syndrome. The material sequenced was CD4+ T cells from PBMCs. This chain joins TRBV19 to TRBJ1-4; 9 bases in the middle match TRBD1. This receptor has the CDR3 CASPGTGPEKLFF. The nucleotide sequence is TGTGCCAGTCCGGGGACAGGGCCTGAAAAACTGTTTTTT.